This T cell receptor (beta chain) was captured in a study of identical twins. General study points: Weaker excess twin sharing was seen among beta out-of-frame sequences.

The CDR3 spans 12 residues. Trimming took 5 bases from V and 6 from J, leaving 11 bases between them. Unique molecular identifiers were in the cDNA, with template-switch universal primer binding. In TCRdb, the 5' RACE reads were re-called with MiXCR into one record per CDR3 protein. The data contain about 660,000 distinct CDR3 sequences, under 9% of them seen just once; the ten biggest clones take up roughly 0.97%. Notes on this clonotype: The antigen is unknown.

In addition, the sample was reused for a study of yellow fever vaccine responses in identical twins.

The clonotype was recovered from a woman aged 18-30 years in good health. The rearrangement joins TRBV12-3 or TRBV12-4 to TRBJ2-7, with D unresolved. Source material: PBMCs. The CDR3, as DNA: TGTGCCAGCAGTCTGGACGCGGTCGAGCAGTACTTC. This translates into CASSLDAVEQYF.